The T cell receptor beta chain under discussion was sequenced for a study of shared clonotypes between healthy human individuals. The assay was immunoSEQ multiplex PCR, and TCRdb's table has in-frame clones only and misses some. The data show about 2 million clones, less than 95% seen once. Terminally differentiated effector memory CD45RA+ cells were excluded by CCR7 positive selection of CD45RO-negative cells. The study drew its donors from healthy HIV-negative adults without recent acute infections or vaccinations. This CDR3 has 13 amino acids. Germline values: CDR1 GTSNPN, CDR2 SVGIG (reference sequence). Trimming removed 0 bases from V and 0 bases from J, with 5 bases in between. This clone showed up just a few times. The same CDR3 also results from other DNA sequences found in this sample.

The specimen sequenced was naive CD8+ T cells sorted from blood. The genes are TRBV30 and TRBJ1-1; D remains ambiguous. The TCR was taken from a man between 18 and 29 years old in good health. CDR3 in amino acids: CAWSVGLNTEAFF. The CDR3 DNA follows: TGTGCCTGGAGTGTTGGTTTGAACACTGAAGCTTTCTTT.